The present TCR beta chain was sequenced within a study of cytomegalovirus exposure and HLA in healthy donors. PCR used 60 Vbeta primers and 13 Jbeta primers. Profiled with immunoSEQ multiplex PCR; TCRdb holds only in-frame clones, not every one. Of about 140,000 clones listed, 70% to 85% were seen once; the top ten hold approximately 1.5%. With 3 bases clipped from V and 6 bases from J, the junction kept 15 bases outside the gene matches. Germline CDR1 reads SGHRS; CDR2 reads YFSETQ. CDR3 length equals 17 residues. This receptor was taken from a man aged 25 to 40 in good health and CMV-seropositive. The sequenced sample consisted of PBMCs. The V and J genes are TRBV5-1 and TRBJ2-1; 7 nucleotides agree with TRBD2. The CDR3 DNA follows: TGCGCCAGCAGCTGGCCTACCCTCGGGGGAGGGGTCAATGAGCAGTTCTTC. This codes for CASSWPTLGGGVNEQFF.